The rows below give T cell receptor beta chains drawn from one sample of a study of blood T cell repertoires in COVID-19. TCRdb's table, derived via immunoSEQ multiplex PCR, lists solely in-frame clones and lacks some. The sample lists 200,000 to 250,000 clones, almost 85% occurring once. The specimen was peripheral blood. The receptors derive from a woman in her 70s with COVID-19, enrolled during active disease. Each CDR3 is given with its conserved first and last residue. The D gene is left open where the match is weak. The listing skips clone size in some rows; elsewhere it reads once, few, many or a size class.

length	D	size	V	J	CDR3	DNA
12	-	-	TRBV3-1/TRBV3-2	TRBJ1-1	CASSQETGKAFF	TGTGCCAGCAGCCAAGAGACAGGAAAAGCTTTCTTT
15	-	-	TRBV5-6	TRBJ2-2	CASSLDYSHTGELFF	TGTGCCAGCAGTTTGGACTATTCACACACCGGGGAGCTGTTTTTT
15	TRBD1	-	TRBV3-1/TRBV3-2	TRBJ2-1	CASSLLRTGVNEQFF	TGTGCCAGCAGCCTTCTCCGGACAGGGGTGAATGAGCAGTTCTTC
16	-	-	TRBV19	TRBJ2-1	CASSIVGGAFYNEQFF	TGTGCCAGTAGTATAGTAGGGGGGGCGTTCTACAATGAGCAGTTCTTC
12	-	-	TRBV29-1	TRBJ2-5	CSVEVGVETQYF	TGCAGCGTTGAGGTGGGCGTAGAGACCCAGTACTTC
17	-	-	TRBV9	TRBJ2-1	CASSVQRSGDSYNEQFF	TGTGCCAGCAGCGTACAGCGGTCGGGGGACTCCTACAATGAGCAGTTCTTC
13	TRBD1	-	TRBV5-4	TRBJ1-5	CASSLGGGQPQHF	TGTGCCAGCAGCTTGGGAGGGGGCCAGCCCCAGCATTTT
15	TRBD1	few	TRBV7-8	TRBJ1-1	CASSLVRGRWTEAFF	TGTGCCAGCAGCTTAGTCAGGGGGCGTTGGACTGAAGCTTTCTTT
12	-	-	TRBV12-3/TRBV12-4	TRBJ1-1	CASSPLGTEAFF	TGTGCCAGCAGTCCCCTAGGCACTGAAGCTTTCTTT
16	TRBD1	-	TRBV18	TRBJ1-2	CASSPPLLGQVYGYTF	TGTGCCAGCTCACCCCCCCTTCTGGGACAGGTCTATGGCTACACCTTC
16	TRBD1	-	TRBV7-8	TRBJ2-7	CASSLAPGQGTYEQYF	TGTGCCAGCAGCTTAGCCCCGGGACAGGGGACCTACGAGCAGTACTTC
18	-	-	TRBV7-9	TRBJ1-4	CASSYPGSGEYTNEKLFF	TGTGCCAGCAGCTACCCTGGGTCAGGGGAATACACGAATGAAAAACTGTTTTTT
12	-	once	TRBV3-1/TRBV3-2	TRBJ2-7	CASSYFSYEQYF	TGTGCCAGCAGCTATTTCTCCTACGAGCAGTACTTC
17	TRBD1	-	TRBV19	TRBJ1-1	CASSKPYGTGRGAEAFF	TGTGCCAGTAGCAAACCCTACGGGACAGGGAGGGGAGCTGAAGCTTTCTTT
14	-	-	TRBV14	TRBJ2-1	CASSELPLVNEQFF	TGTGCCAGCAGCGAACTCCCATTAGTAAATGAGCAGTTCTTC
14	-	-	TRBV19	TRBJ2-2	CASNLQTGTGELFF	TGTGCCAGTAATCTACAAACAGGGACCGGGGAGCTGTTTTTT
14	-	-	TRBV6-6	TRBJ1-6	CASSNGQYNSPLHF	TGTGCCAGCAGCAACGGACAGTATAATTCACCCCTCCACTTT
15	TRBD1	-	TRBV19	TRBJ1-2	CASSEQTGTGYGYTF	TGTGCCAGTAGTGAACAGACAGGGACCGGCTATGGCTACACCTTC
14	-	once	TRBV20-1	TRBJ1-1	CSASDNTGFAEAFF	TGCAGTGCTAGTGATAACACAGGGTTCGCTGAAGCTTTCTTT
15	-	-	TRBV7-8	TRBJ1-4	CASTSGGGRMEKLFF	TGTGCCAGCACTTCGGGCGGGGGGAGAATGGAAAAACTGTTTTTT
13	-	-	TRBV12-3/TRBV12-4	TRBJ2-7	CASSLGQSYEQYF	TGTGCCAGCAGTTTAGGACAGTCCTACGAGCAGTACTTC
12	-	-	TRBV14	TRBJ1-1	CASSLARTEAFF	TGTGCCAGTTCCCTAGCAAGGACTGAAGCTTTCTTT
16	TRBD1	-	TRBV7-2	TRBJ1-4	CASSLGRGRINEKLFF	TGTGCCAGCAGCTTAGGCAGGGGGCGAATTAATGAAAAACTGTTTTTT
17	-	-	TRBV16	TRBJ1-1	CASSQTPYLDSNTEAFF	TGTGCCAGCAGCCAAACCCCATACTTGGACAGTAACACTGAAGCTTTCTTT
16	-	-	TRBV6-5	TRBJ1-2	CASSYSLYRENYGYTF	TGTGCCAGCAGTTACTCGTTATACAGGGAGAACTATGGCTACACCTTC
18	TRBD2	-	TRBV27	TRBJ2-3	CASRPTGGLAAITDTQYF	TGTGCCAGCAGGCCCACCGGGGGACTAGCGGCTATCACAGATACGCAGTATTTT
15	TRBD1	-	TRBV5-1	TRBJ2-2	CASSLDRGGTGELFF	TGCGCCAGCAGCTTGGACAGGGGCGGCACCGGGGAGCTGTTTTTT
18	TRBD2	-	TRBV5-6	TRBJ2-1	CASSLVSGGAYFLNEQFF	TGTGCCAGCAGCTTGGTTAGCGGGGGGGCATACTTTTTGAATGAGCAGTTCTTC
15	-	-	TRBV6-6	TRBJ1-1	CASSYSLQGGPEAFF	TGTGCCAGCAGTTACTCACTGCAGGGTGGTCCTGAAGCTTTCTTT
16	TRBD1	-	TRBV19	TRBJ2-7	CASSMGTGWRYYEQYF	TGTGCCAGTAGTATGGGGACAGGGTGGCGATACTACGAGCAGTACTTC
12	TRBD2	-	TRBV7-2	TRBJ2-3	CASRVAGGGQYF	TGTGCCAGCAGGGTAGCGGGAGGGGGGCAGTATTTT
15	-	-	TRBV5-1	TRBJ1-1	CASSATLQGNTEAFF	TGCGCCAGCAGCGCTACCTTACAGGGGAACACTGAAGCTTTCTTT
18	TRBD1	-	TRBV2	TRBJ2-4	CASRGTGGAQGAKNIQYF	TGTGCCAGCAGGGGGACAGGGGGCGCCCAGGGGGCCAAAAACATTCAGTACTTC
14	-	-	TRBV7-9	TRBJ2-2	CASSSGGSTGELFF	TGTGCCAGCAGCTCTGGGGGGAGCACCGGGGAGCTGTTTTTT
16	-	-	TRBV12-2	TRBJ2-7	CASRLVLAGDIYEQYF	TGTGCAAGTCGCTTAGTTTTGGCGGGGGACATCTACGAGCAGTACTTC
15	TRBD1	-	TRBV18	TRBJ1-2	CASSPDPQGMHGYTF	TGTGCCAGCTCACCCGACCCACAGGGGATGCATGGCTACACCTTC
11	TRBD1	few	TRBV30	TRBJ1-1	CAWSVQTGTFF	TGTGCCTGGAGTGTACAGACAGGGACTTTCTTT
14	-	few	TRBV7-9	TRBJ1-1	CASSLGGVDTEAFF	TGTGCCAGCAGCTTGGGAGGGGTCGACACTGAAGCTTTCTTT